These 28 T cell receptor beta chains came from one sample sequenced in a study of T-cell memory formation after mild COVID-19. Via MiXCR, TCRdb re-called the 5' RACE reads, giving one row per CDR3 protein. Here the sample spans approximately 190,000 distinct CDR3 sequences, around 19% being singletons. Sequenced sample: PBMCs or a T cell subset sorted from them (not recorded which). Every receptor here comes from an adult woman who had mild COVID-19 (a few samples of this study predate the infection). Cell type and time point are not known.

The chain's CDR3 is CATSDGRLAGVDTQYF. In DNA, the CDR3 is TGTGCCACCAGTGATGGCCGGCTAGCGGGAGTGGATACGCAGTATTTT. The rearrangement links TRBV24-1 to TRBJ2-3, with 10 bases lining up with TRBD2. The length of the CDR3 is 16 residues. J was trimmed by 6 bases and V by 3 bases; bases with no gene match: 8. Germline V gene lookup returns CDR1 KGHDR and CDR2 SFDVKD.

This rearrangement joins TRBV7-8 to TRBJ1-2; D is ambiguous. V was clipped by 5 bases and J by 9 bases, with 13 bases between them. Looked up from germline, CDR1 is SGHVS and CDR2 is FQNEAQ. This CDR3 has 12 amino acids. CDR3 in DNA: TGTGCCAGCAGCACAGCCACGGAATGCTACACCTTC. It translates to CASSTATECYTF.

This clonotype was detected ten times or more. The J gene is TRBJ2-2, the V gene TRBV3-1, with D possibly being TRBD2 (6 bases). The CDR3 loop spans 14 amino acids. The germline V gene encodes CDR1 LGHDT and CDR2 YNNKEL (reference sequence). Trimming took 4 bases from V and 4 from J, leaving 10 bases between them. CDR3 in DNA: TGTGCCAGCAGCCGGGGACTGACCACCGGGGAGCTGTTTTTT. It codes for CASSRGLTTGELFF.

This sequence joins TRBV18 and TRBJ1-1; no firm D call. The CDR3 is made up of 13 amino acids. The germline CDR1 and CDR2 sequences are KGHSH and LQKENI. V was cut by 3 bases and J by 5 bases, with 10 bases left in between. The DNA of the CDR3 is TGTGCCAGCTCACCCGTCGGTGTGACTGAAGCTTTCTTT. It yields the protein CASSPVGVTEAFF.

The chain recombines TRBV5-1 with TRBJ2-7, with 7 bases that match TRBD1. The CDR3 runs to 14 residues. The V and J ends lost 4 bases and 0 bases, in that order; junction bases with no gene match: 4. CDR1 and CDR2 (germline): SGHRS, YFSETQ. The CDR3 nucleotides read TGCGCCAGCAGCCTGGGACAGACCTCCTACGAGCAGTACTTC. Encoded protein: CASSLGQTSYEQYF. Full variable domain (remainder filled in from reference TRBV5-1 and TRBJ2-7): KAGVTQTPRYLIKTRGQQVTLSCSPISGHRSVSWYQQTPGQGLQFLFEYFSETQRNKGNFPGRFSGRQFSNSRSEMNVSTLELGDSALYLCASSLGQTSYEQYFGPGTRLTVT.

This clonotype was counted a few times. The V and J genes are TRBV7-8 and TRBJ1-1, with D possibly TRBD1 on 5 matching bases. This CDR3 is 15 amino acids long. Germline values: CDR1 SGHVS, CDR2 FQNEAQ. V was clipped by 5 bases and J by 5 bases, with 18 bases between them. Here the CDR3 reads CASSEPDNRVTEAFF. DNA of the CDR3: TGTGCCAGCAGCGAGCCGGACAACCGGGTGACTGAAGCTTTCTTT.

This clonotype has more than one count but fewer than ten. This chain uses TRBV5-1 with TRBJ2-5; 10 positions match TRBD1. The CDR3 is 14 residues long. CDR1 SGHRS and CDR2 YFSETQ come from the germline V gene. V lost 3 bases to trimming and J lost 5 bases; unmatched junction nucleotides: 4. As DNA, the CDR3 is TGCGCCAGCAGCTCCGGGACAGGGGCGGAGACCCAGTACTTC. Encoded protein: CASSSGTGAETQYF.

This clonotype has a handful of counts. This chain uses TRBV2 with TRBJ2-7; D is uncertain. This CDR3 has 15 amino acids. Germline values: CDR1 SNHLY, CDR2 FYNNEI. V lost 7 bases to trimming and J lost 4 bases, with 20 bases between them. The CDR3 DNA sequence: TGTGCCAGCACCTCACGTGCGGCGGCCCAATACGAGCAGTACTTC. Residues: CASTSRAAAQYEQYF.

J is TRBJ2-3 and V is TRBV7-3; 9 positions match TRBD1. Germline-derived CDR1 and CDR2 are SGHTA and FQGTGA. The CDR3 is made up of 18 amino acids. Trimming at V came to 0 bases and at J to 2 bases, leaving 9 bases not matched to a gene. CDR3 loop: CASSLTGLGTGNTDTQYF. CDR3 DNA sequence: TGTGCCAGCAGCTTAACAGGATTAGGGACAGGGAACACAGATACGCAGTATTTT. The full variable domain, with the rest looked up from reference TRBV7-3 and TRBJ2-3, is GAGVSQTPSNKVTEKGKYVELRCDPISGHTALYWYRQSLGQGPEFLIYFQGTGAADDSGLPNDRFFAVRPEGSVSTLKIQRTERGDSAVYLCASSLTGLGTGNTDTQYFGPGTRLTVL.

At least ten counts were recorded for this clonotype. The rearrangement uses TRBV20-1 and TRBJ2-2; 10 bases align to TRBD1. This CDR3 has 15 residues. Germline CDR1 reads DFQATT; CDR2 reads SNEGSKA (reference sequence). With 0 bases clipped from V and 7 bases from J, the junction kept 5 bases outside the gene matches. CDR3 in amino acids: CSARDPGQGIGELFF. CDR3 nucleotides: TGCAGTGCTAGAGACCCGGGACAGGGGATCGGGGAGCTGTTTTTT.

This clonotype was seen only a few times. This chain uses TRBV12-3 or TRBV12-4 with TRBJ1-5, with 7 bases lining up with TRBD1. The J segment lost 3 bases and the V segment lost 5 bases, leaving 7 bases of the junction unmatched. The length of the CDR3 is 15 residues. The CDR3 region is CASSPRQGYNQPQHF. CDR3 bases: TGTGCCAGCAGTCCCAGACAGGGATACAATCAGCCCCAGCATTTT.

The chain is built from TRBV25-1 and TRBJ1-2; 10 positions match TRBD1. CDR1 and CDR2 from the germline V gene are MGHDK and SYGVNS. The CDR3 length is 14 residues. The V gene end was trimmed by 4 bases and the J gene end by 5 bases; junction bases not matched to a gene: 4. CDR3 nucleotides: TGTGCCAGCAGTGGGGACAGGGGAAGGTATGGCTACACCTTC. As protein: CASSGDRGRYGYTF.

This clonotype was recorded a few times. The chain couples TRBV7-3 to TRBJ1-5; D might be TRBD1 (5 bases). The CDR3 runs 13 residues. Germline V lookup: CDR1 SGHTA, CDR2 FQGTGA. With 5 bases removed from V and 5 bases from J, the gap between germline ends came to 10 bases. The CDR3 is CASSKGPYQPQHF. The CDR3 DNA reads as TGTGCCAGCAGCAAGGGGCCTTATCAGCCCCAGCATTTT.

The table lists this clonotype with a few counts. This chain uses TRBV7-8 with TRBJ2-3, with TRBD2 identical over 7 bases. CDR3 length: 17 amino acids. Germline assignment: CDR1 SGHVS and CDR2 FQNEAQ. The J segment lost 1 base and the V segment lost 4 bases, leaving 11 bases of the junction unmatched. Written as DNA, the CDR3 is TGTGCCAGCAGCTCCGCCCTTGGGGGGGGGGGCACAGATACGCAGTATTTT. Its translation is CASSSALGGGGTDTQYF.

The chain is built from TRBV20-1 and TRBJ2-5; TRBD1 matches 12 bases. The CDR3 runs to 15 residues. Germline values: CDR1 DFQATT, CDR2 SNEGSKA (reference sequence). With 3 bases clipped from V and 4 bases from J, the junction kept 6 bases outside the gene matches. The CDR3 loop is CSASRGTGGRETQYF. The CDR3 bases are TGCAGTGCTAGTCGGGGGACAGGGGGCAGAGAGACCCAGTACTTC.

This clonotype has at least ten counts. The CDR3 DNA reads TGCAGTGCTAGCGGCGGTGGGGTATCCCGCTATGGAGATACGCAGTATTTT. This codes for CSASGGGVSRYGDTQYF. The genes are TRBV20-1 and TRBJ2-3; D uncertain. The CDR3 spans 17 residues. Germline CDR1 reads DFQATT; CDR2 reads SNEGSKA (reference sequence). V was shortened by 3 bases and J by 5 bases, with 24 bases between the two germline ends.

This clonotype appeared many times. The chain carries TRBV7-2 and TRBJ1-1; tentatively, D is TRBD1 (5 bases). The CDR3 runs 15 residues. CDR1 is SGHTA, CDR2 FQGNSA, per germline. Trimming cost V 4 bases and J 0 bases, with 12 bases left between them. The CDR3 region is CASSSNRLMNTEAFF. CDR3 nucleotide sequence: TGTGCCAGCAGCTCTAACAGGTTAATGAACACTGAAGCTTTCTTT.

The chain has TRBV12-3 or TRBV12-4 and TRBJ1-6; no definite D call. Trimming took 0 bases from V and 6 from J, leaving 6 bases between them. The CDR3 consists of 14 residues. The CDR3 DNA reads TGTGCCAGCAGTTTAGCGCCTCCTAATTCACCCCTCCACTTT. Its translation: CASSLAPPNSPLHF.

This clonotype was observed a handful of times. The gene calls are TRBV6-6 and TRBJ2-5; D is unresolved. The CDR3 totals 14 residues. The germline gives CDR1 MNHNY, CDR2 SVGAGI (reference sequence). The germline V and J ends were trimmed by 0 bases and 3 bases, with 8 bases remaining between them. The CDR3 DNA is TGTGCCAGCAGTTACTCACTGGGTGAAGAGACCCAGTACTTC. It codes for CASSYSLGEETQYF.

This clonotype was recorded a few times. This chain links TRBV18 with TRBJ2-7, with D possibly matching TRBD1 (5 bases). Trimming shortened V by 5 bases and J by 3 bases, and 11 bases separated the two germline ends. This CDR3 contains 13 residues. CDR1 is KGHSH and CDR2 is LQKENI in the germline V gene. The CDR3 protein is CASSGARLYEQYF. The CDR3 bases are TGTGCCAGCTCAGGGGCCAGACTCTACGAGCAGTACTTC.

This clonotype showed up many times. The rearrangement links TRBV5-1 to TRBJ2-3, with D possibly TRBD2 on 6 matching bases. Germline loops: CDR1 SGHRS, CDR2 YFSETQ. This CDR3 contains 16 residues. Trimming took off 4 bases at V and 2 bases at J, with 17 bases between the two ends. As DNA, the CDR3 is TGCGCCAGCAGCGGAGGGACTCCGGCTAACACAGATACGCAGTATTTT. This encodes CASSGGTPANTDTQYF.

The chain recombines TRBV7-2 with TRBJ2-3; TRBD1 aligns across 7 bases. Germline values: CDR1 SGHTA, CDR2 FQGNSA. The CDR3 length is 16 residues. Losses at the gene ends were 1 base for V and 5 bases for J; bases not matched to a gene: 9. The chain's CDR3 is CASSLVRRQGKDTQYF. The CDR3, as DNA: TGTGCCAGCAGCTTAGTCCGCAGACAGGGCAAAGATACGCAGTATTTT.

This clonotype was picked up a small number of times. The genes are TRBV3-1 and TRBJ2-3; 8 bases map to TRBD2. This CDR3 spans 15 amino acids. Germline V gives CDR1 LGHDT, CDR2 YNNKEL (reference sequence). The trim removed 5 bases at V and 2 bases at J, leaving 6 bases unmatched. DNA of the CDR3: TGTGCCAGCAGCTTACAGCGGGGGCCCACAGATACGCAGTATTTT. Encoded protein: CASSLQRGPTDTQYF.

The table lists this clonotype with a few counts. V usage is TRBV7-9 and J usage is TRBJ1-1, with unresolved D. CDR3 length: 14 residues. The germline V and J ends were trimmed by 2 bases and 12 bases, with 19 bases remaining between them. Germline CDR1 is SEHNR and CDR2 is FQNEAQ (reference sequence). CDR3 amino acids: CASSLTLSGVGTFF. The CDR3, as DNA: TGTGCCAGCAGCTTAACGCTCTCTGGGGTCGGAACTTTCTTT.

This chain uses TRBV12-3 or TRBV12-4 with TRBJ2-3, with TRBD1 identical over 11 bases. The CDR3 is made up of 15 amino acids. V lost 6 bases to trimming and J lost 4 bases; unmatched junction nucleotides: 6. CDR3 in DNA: TGTGCCAGCAGCCGGGGACAGGGGGACCCAGATACGCAGTATTTT. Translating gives CASSRGQGDPDTQYF.

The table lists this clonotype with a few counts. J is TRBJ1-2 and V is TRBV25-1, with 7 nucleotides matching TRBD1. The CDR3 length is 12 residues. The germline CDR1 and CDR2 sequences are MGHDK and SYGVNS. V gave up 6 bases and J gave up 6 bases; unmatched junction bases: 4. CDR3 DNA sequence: TGTGCCAGCAGGGGACAGTTCGATGGCTACACCTTC. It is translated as CASRGQFDGYTF.

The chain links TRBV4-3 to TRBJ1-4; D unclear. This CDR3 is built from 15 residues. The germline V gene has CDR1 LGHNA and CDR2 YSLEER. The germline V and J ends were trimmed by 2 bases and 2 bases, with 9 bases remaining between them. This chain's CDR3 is CASSQSEGTNEKLFF. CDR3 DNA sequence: TGCGCCAGCAGCCAAAGTGAGGGTACTAATGAAAAACTGTTTTTT.

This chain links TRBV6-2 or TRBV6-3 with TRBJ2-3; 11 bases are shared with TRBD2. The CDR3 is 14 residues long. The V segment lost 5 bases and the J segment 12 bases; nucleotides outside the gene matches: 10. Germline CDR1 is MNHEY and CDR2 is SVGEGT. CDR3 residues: CASSGNLAGGNQYF. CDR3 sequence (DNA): TGTGCCAGCAGTGGAAACCTAGCGGGAGGTAATCAGTATTTT.